These 7 T cell receptor beta chains share one sample of origin, sequenced in a study of PD-1 blockade in classical Hodgkin lymphoma. The assay was immunoSEQ multiplex PCR, and TCRdb's table has in-frame clones only and misses some. In the table there are 42,000 or so clones, approximately 86% of which are singletons. All patients relapsed after autologous stem cell transplantation, and brentuximab vedotin exposure varied. The specimen comprised peripheral blood mononuclear cells (PBMCs), sampled before the second cycle of nivolumab. These receptors were obtained from a human donor with classical Hodgkin lymphoma.

The chain combines TRBV27 with TRBJ1-5; 7 nucleotides align to TRBD1. The length of the CDR3 is 16 residues. Germline CDR1 reads MNHEY; CDR2 reads SMNVEV (reference sequence). With V trimmed by 5 bases and J by 2 bases, 9 bases remained unmatched. The CDR3 DNA follows: TGTGCCAGCAGTCCGGACAGGTCAGGAGGCAATCAGCCCCAGCATTTT. Protein product: CASSPDRSGGNQPQHF.

This chain links TRBV10-3 with TRBJ2-5, with TRBD1 identical over 8 bases. Germline values: CDR1 ENHRY, CDR2 SYGVKD. With 6 bases clipped from V and 5 bases from J, the junction kept 8 bases outside the gene matches. This CDR3 comprises 14 residues. The CDR3 DNA is TGTGCCATCAGAGACGGACAGGGTTTGGAGACCCAGTACTTC. This translates into CAIRDGQGLETQYF.

The J gene is TRBJ1-5, the V gene TRBV27; weak D call: TRBD1 (6 bases). The CDR3 sequence is 14 residues long. Trimming removed 7 bases at V and 7 bases at J, with 17 bases between. CDR1 is MNHEY and CDR2 is SMNVEV in the germline V gene (reference sequence). The CDR3 spells CASKGEGVKQPQHF. The DNA of the CDR3 is TGTGCCAGCAAAGGCGAGGGGGTTAAACAGCCCCAGCATTTT.

The CDR3 here is CASSPGLGTDTQYF. DNA for the CDR3: TGTGCCAGCAGCCCGGGACTAGGCACAGATACGCAGTATTTT. V is TRBV7-3 and J is TRBJ2-3; 8 nucleotides line up with TRBD2. V gave up 5 bases and J gave up 1 base; unmatched junction bases: 2. Germline V lookup: CDR1 SGHTA, CDR2 FQGTGA. This CDR3 comprises 14 residues.

The J gene is TRBJ1-5, the V gene TRBV2; D not resolved. V lost 1 base to trimming and J lost 7 bases, with 11 bases between them. The CDR3 is made up of 14 amino acids. Germline-derived CDR1 and CDR2 are SNHLY and FYNNEI. The CDR3 spells CASSEGGIGQPQHF. The DNA of the CDR3 is TGTGCCAGCAGTGAAGGGGGTATTGGGCAGCCCCAGCATTTT.

This rearrangement joins TRBV7-8 to TRBJ2-1; 10 bases are shared with TRBD2. Trimming cost V 8 bases and J 7 bases; bases outside gene matches: 11. The length of the CDR3 is 15 residues. CDR1 and CDR2 from the germline V gene are SGHVS and FQNEAQ. The CDR3 here is CASSLAGERGNEQFF. As DNA, the CDR3 is TGTGCCAGCTCGCTAGCGGGAGAAAGAGGTAATGAGCAGTTCTTC.

This chain connects TRBV6-6 to TRBJ1-1; D is unclear. CDR1 is MNHNY, CDR2 SVGAGI, per germline (reference sequence). The CDR3 contains 13 residues. V was shortened by 6 bases and J by 1 base, with 9 bases between the two germline ends. This CDR3 reads CASRVKGNTEAFF. Here the CDR3 DNA reads TGTGCCAGCAGGGTCAAGGGGAACACTGAAGCTTTCTTT.